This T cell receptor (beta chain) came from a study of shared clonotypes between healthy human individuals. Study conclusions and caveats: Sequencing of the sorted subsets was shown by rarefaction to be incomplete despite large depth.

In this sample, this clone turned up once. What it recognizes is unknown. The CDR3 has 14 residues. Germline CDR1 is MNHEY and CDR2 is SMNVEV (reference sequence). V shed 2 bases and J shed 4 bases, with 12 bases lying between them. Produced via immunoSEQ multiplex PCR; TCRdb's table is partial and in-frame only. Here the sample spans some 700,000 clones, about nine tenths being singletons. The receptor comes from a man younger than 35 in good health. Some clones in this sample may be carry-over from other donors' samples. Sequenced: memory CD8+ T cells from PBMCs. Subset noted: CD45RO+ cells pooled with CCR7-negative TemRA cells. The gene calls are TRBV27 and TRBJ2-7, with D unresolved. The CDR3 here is CASSLRIDGYEQYF. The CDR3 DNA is TGTGCCAGCAGTTTAAGAATTGACGGTTACGAGCAGTACTTC.